Listed here are 21 T cell receptor beta chains from one sample, sequenced in a study of T cell responses to AZD1222 COVID-19 vaccine. Sequencing was performed with immunoSEQ multiplex PCR; in TCRdb, only in-frame clones are kept and a portion is missing. The repertoire consists of 100,000 or so clones, with approximately 90% occurring once and the leading ten covering roughly 1.8%. The starting material was peripheral blood, obtained on day 0 of AZD1222 vaccination. The receptors originated from an adult in good health.

The rearrangement joins TRBV6-5 to TRBJ1-1, with TRBD1 identical over 7 bases. Trimming at V came to 6 bases and at J to 6 bases, leaving 10 bases not matched to a gene. Germline lookup yields CDR1 MNHEY and CDR2 SVGAGI. This CDR3 has 14 residues. The CDR3 reads CASSRGTEGAEAFF. CDR3 in DNA: TGTGCCAGCAGCCGGGGGACAGAGGGCGCTGAAGCTTTCTTT.

The chain uses TRBV4-1 and TRBJ1-2; no reliable D call. Germline CDR1 and CDR2: MGHRA and YSYEKL. The V end lost 1 base, the J end lost 8 bases, and 11 bases lay between the germline ends. This CDR3 region has 13 residues. The CDR3, as DNA: TGCGCCAGCAGCCAAGTTCCGGCTGGGGGCTACACCTTC. Translation: CASSQVPAGGYTF.

This chain links TRBV6-2 or TRBV6-3 with TRBJ2-2; the D gene is possibly TRBD2 (6 bases). The V end lost 2 bases, the J end lost 0 bases, and 16 bases lay between the germline ends. This CDR3 region has 18 residues. Germline V gene lookup returns CDR1 MNHEY and CDR2 SVGEGT. The CDR3 spells CASSYAISGEPNTGELFF. CDR3 sequence (DNA): TGTGCCAGCAGTTACGCAATTTCGGGGGAACCGAACACCGGGGAGCTGTTTTTT.

This CDR3 is CASSSHGGSGTEAFF. Written as DNA, the CDR3 is TGTGCCAGCAGTTCTCACGGGGGGTCGGGCACTGAAGCTTTCTTT. V usage is TRBV6-5 and J usage is TRBJ1-1, with a weak D call TRBD1 (5 bases). V was cut by 4 bases and J by 4 bases, with 16 bases left in between. The CDR3 sequence is 15 residues long. The germline V gene has CDR1 MNHEY and CDR2 SVGAGI.

This chain joins TRBV27 and TRBJ1-1, with 8 bases fitting TRBD1. CDR1 MNHEY and CDR2 SMNVEV come from the germline V gene (reference sequence). V trimming: 4 bases; J trimming: 0 bases; junction bases outside the gene matches: 13. There are 18 residues in the CDR3. The CDR3 nucleotides are TGTGCCAGCAGTTCCGGAATTACAGGGGGTCCCCTGAACACTGAAGCTTTCTTT. Residues: CASSSGITGGPLNTEAFF.

The rearrangement joins TRBV27 to TRBJ2-1; D is perhaps TRBD2 (7 bases). The CDR3 spans 17 residues. Germline assignment: CDR1 MNHEY and CDR2 SMNVEV (reference sequence). V lost 5 bases to trimming and J lost 1 base, with 18 bases between them. The CDR3 nucleotides read TGTGCCAGCAGTCCTCCTCGGGGGGCAGGGTCCTACAATGAGCAGTTCTTC. Translation: CASSPPRGAGSYNEQFF.

The rearrangement uses TRBV7-2 and TRBJ1-1; no firm D call. The length of the CDR3 is 14 residues. CDR1 is SGHTA, CDR2 FQGNSA, per germline. V was cut by 4 bases and J by 4 bases, with 13 bases left in between. The CDR3 DNA sequence: TGTGCCAGCAGCTCCCGGAGGGCGAGCACTGAAGCTTTCTTT. Protein sequence: CASSSRRASTEAFF.

J is TRBJ2-7 and V is TRBV29-1; maybe TRBD2 (5 bases). Trimming took off 4 bases at V and 5 bases at J, with 6 bases between the two ends. This CDR3 has 10 residues. The V gene's germline CDR1 is SQVTM and CDR2 ANQGSEA. The CDR3 DNA reads TGCAGCGTTGGGGAGAACGAGCAGTACTTC. Protein: CSVGENEQYF.

This chain links TRBV5-1 with TRBJ1-1; D may be TRBD1 (6 bases). V lost 1 base and J 1 base, leaving 8 bases between the germline ends. From germline, CDR1 is SGHRS and CDR2 YFSETQ. This CDR3 is built from 14 residues. DNA for the CDR3: TGCGCCAGCAGCTTGTCGGGACAGAACACTGAAGCTTTCTTT. Amino acid sequence: CASSLSGQNTEAFF.

V is TRBV5-4 and J is TRBJ1-1; a possible D gene is TRBD1 (5 bases). The germline V gene encodes CDR1 SGHNT and CDR2 YYREEE (reference sequence). The CDR3 extends over 16 amino acids. V lost 4 bases to trimming and J lost 0 bases, with 16 bases between them. The CDR3 protein is CASSQSTVLMNTEAFF. The CDR3 DNA is TGTGCCAGCAGCCAGTCGACAGTCCTGATGAACACTGAAGCTTTCTTT. The whole variable domain, filled in from reference TRBV5-4 and TRBJ1-1, reads ETGVTQSPTHLIKTRGQQVTLRCSSQSGHNTVSWYQQALGQGPQFIFQYYREEENGRGNFPPRFSGLQFPNYSSELNVNALELDDSALYLCASSQSTVLMNTEAFFGQGTRLTVV.

The gene calls are TRBV6-6 and TRBJ1-5; D is unresolved. V lost 7 bases, J lost 4 bases, and 14 bases lay in between. Germline V gene data show CDR1 as MNHNY and CDR2 as SVGAGI (reference sequence). CDR3 length: 14 residues. The CDR3 spells CASITEKRNQPQHF. CDR3 in DNA: TGTGCCAGCATCACGGAGAAAAGGAATCAGCCCCAGCATTTT.

The chain is built from TRBV2 and TRBJ1-6; D unresolved. Germline V gives CDR1 SNHLY, CDR2 FYNNEI. Trimming removed 1 base from V and 7 bases from J, with 11 bases in between. The CDR3 totals 15 residues. This CDR3 reads CASSEGRRRNSPLHF. The CDR3, as DNA: TGTGCCAGCAGTGAAGGGAGGCGGAGGAATTCACCCCTCCACTTT.

The chain links TRBV6-5 to TRBJ1-2; possibly TRBD1 for D (6 bases). This CDR3 is built from 14 residues. Trimming stripped 2 bases from V and 5 bases from J, with 12 bases between. The V gene's germline CDR1 is MNHEY and CDR2 SVGAGI. The CDR3 spells CASSYQQGLYGYTF. The CDR3 coding sequence is TGTGCCAGCAGTTACCAACAGGGTCTATATGGCTACACCTTC.

J is TRBJ1-2 and V is TRBV29-1; weak D call: TRBD1 (5 bases). The CDR3 contains 14 residues. The germline V and J ends were trimmed by 0 bases and 4 bases, with 12 bases remaining between them. Germline CDR1 reads SQVTM; CDR2 reads ANQGSEA. Here the CDR3 DNA reads TGCAGCGTTGAAGATAGCTCGACAGTCTATGGCTACACCTTC. This gives the protein CSVEDSSTVYGYTF. The full variable domain, rest sourced from reference TRBV29-1 and TRBJ1-2, is SAVISQKPSRDICQRGTSLTIQCQVDSQVTMMFWYRQQPGQSLTLIATANQGSEATYESGFVIDKFPISRPNLTFSTLTVSNMSPEDSSIYLCSVEDSSTVYGYTFGSGTRLTVV.

On this clone: The DNA is omitted, as the CDR3 cannot be located on it reliably, and the CDR3 follows TCRdb's listing. The chain is built from TRBV28 and TRBJ2-1; the table calls TRBD2, which could not be checked here. The CDR3 length equals 16 residues, ends included. Germline CDR1 reads MDHEN; CDR2 reads SYDVKM. This CDR3 reads CASSSSREGRCNEQFF.

The rearrangement joins TRBV11-3 to TRBJ2-7, with 13 positions matching TRBD2. Germline CDR1 SGHNT, CDR2 YENEEA. The CDR3 has 13 residues. V trimming: 5 bases; J trimming: 9 bases; junction bases outside the gene matches: 4. CDR3: CASSRTSGRMQYF. Here the CDR3 DNA reads TGTGCCAGCAGCAGGACTAGCGGGAGAATGCAGTACTTC. Supplemented by reference TRBV11-3 and TRBJ2-7, the full variable domain reads EAGVVQSPRYKIIEKKQPVAFWCNPISGHNTLYWYLQNLGQGPELLIRYENEEAVDDSQLPKDRFSAERLKGVDSTLKIQPAELGDSAVYLCASSRTSGRMQYFGPGTRLTVT.

This clone appeared a single time. J is TRBJ2-1 and V is TRBV5-6, with D perhaps matching TRBD2 (5 bases). Germline lookup yields CDR1 SGHDT and CDR2 YYEEEE. This CDR3 contains 15 residues. V lost 0 bases, J lost 1 base, and 8 bases lay in between. The CDR3 region has the DNA TGTGCCAGCAGCTTGGGCGGGCTATCCTACAATGAGCAGTTCTTC. It codes for CASSLGGLSYNEQFF. The complete variable domain, with remaining parts taken from reference TRBV5-6 and TRBJ2-1, reads DAGVTQSPTHLIKTRGQQVTLRCSPKSGHDTVSWYQQALGQGPQFIFQYYEEEERQRGNFPDRFSGHQFPNYSSELNVNALLLGDSALYLCASSLGGLSYNEQFFGPGTRLTVL.

The chain uses TRBV30 and TRBJ2-7, with D unclear. This CDR3 region has 13 residues. Trimming pared 2 bases from V and 7 bases from J, leaving 15 bases between. CDR1 and CDR2 (germline): GTSNPN, SVGIG (reference sequence). The CDR3: CAWSLMGPGEQYF. DNA of the CDR3: TGTGCCTGGAGTCTAATGGGCCCAGGAGAGCAGTACTTC.

This chain connects TRBV5-1 to TRBJ1-5; TRBD1 aligns across 9 bases. Germline-derived CDR1 and CDR2 are SGHRS and YFSETQ. V shed 4 bases, J shed 3 bases, and the junction held 8 bases outside the gene matches. This CDR3 region has 16 residues. CDR3 sequence (DNA): TGCGCCAGCAGCGCCGGGACAGGGTTCGACAATCAGCCCCAGCATTTT. Translating it yields CASSAGTGFDNQPQHF.

The chain carries TRBV29-1 and TRBJ1-1, with 7 bases lining up with TRBD1. Per germline, CDR1 SQVTM and CDR2 ANQGSEA. The J segment lost 13 bases and the V segment lost 6 bases, leaving 17 bases of the junction unmatched. The CDR3 runs to 13 residues. The CDR3 DNA reads TGCAGCGTCGGAACACAGGGGCGAAGGGAGTTTTTCTTT. Amino acid sequence: CSVGTQGRREFFF.

V is TRBV12-3 or TRBV12-4 and J is TRBJ2-2; D ambiguous. Trimming took 6 bases from V and 6 from J, leaving 11 bases between them. There are 13 residues in the CDR3. DNA of the CDR3: TGTGCCAGCAGCCCTCAATTCCCCGGGGAGCTGTTTTTT. Its translation is CASSPQFPGELFF.